The 19 T cell receptor beta chains listed next were all sequenced from one sample in a study of human T cells and chemical hapten exposure. TCRdb used MiXCR to reprocess the RACE reads, holding one entry per CDR3 protein. The profile covers 75,000 to 100,000 distinct CDR3 sequences, with about an eighth appearing a single time and over 2% taken by the ten largest. Stated time point: patch test 1, 2 weeks after DPC sensitization. Treatment reported: therapeutic diphenylcyclopropenone sensitization with weekly scalp DPC. This material consisted of whole blood, taken in connection with sensitization to the hapten diphenylcyclopropenone (DPC). The receptors shown here come from a middle-aged woman with alopecia areata. Some clones in this sample may be carry-over from other donors' samples.

This chain joins TRBV5-1 and TRBJ1-1; no firm D call. The CDR3 extends over 15 amino acids. Trimming removed 4 bases at V and 6 bases at J, with 19 bases between. The V gene's germline CDR1 is SGHRS and CDR2 YFSETQ. The CDR3 loop is CASSILDIRVSEAFF. The CDR3 region has the DNA TGCGCCAGCAGCATTCTCGACATTAGGGTCTCTGAAGCTTTCTTT.

V and J are TRBV28 and TRBJ2-1; 9 nucleotides agree with TRBD1. Germline CDR1 reads MDHEN; CDR2 reads SYDVKM. The V gene end was trimmed by 9 bases and the J gene end by 10 bases; junction bases not matched to a gene: 10. The CDR3 contains 13 residues. The CDR3 reads CARWGQGLREQFF. The CDR3, as DNA: TGTGCCAGGTGGGGACAGGGTCTGCGCGAGCAGTTCTTC.

The chain has TRBV19 and TRBJ2-5; 8 bases are shared with TRBD1. CDR3 length: 13 amino acids. With V trimmed by 4 bases and J by 13 bases, 11 bases remained unmatched. Germline V gene sequence: CDR1 LNHDA, CDR2 SQIVND (reference sequence). CDR3: CASSTNGQGTLYF. As DNA, the CDR3 is TGTGCCAGTAGTACAAATGGACAGGGAACGTTGTACTTC.

This clonotype was seen more than once but under ten times. The rearrangement links TRBV2 to TRBJ2-1; D is perhaps TRBD2 (6 bases). Germline V lookup: CDR1 SNHLY, CDR2 FYNNEI. With 2 bases removed from V and 3 bases from J, the gap between germline ends came to 8 bases. This CDR3 is built from 14 residues. The CDR3 sequence: CASSEWDFYNEQFF. DNA for the CDR3: TGTGCCAGCAGTGAATGGGACTTCTACAATGAGCAGTTCTTC.

This clonotype has a count of ten or more. The CDR3 here is CASSPSSRATGELFF. CDR3 DNA sequence: TGTGCCAGCAGCCCCTCTAGCCGGGCGACCGGGGAGCTGTTTTTT. This chain connects TRBV11-2 to TRBJ2-2; a weak D match, TRBD2 (5 bases). Trimming removed 5 bases from V and 5 bases from J, with 15 bases in between. The CDR3 totals 15 residues. CDR1 SGHAT and CDR2 FQNNGV come from the germline V gene.

This clonotype appeared a few times. The chain combines TRBV25-1 with TRBJ1-6; D is possibly TRBD1 (6 bases). The germline V and J ends were trimmed by 1 base and 5 bases, with 12 bases remaining between them. This CDR3 comprises 16 residues. Germline CDR1 and CDR2: MGHDK and SYGVNS. Here the CDR3 reads CASSEFWTADNSPLHF. As DNA, the CDR3 is TGTGCCAGCAGTGAATTTTGGACAGCCGATAATTCACCCCTCCACTTT. The whole variable domain, filled in from reference TRBV25-1 and TRBJ1-6, reads EADIYQTPRYLVIGTGKKITLECSQTMGHDKMYWYQQDPGMELHLIHYSYGVNSTEKGDLSSESTVSRIRTEHFPLTLESARPSHTSQYLCASSEFWTADNSPLHFGNGTRLTVT.

This clonotype occurred many times. This chain connects TRBV21-1 to TRBJ1-6; TRBD1 was called by the table and not checked on the DNA. TRBV21-1 is deemed a pseudogene. This CDR3 spans 11 amino acids. CDR3 in amino acids: CASPGHSPLHF. The CDR3 bases are TGTGCCAGTCCCGGACATTCACCCCTCCACTTT.

This clonotype was counted between two and nine times. This chain links TRBV4-2 with TRBJ2-1, with 9 bases identical to TRBD2. The germline CDR1 and CDR2 sequences are LGHNA and YNFKEQ. Losses at the gene ends were 3 bases for V and 7 bases for J; bases not matched to a gene: 7. This CDR3 has 15 residues. This CDR3 reads CASSQTSGQRNEQFF. CDR3 bases: TGTGCCAGCAGCCAGACTAGCGGTCAACGGAATGAGCAGTTCTTC.

The sample holds a few counts of this clonotype. A read error may produce the germline difference seen at one junction end. The chain recombines TRBV4-1 with TRBJ1-6, with TRBD1 identical over 9 bases. CDR1 is MGHRA, CDR2 YSYEKL, per germline. This CDR3 region has 15 residues. The DNA of the CDR3 is TGCGCCAGCAGCCATGACGACAGGGGGGGTTCACCCCTACACTTT. This sequence encodes CASSHDDRGGSPLHF.

The chain joins TRBV9 to TRBJ1-1; the match to TRBD1 covers 8 bases. The CDR3 has 13 amino acids. The V gene end was trimmed by 0 bases and the J gene end by 7 bases; junction bases not matched to a gene: 2. Germline V gene sequence: CDR1 SGDLS, CDR2 YYNGEE. The CDR3, as DNA: TGTGCCAGCAGCGTAGAGGGGACAGGTGAAGCTTTCTTT. Translating gives CASSVEGTGEAFF.

This clonotype was observed a handful of times. This chain joins TRBV27 and TRBJ2-5; tentatively, D is TRBD1 or TRBD2 (6 bases each). This CDR3 comprises 17 residues. Per germline, CDR1 MNHEY and CDR2 SMNVEV (reference sequence). Deletions cut 3 bases from V and 1 base from J, with 18 bases between. In nucleotides, the CDR3 is TGTGCCAGCAGTTTTTTCCCACGGACGGGGGCCCAAGAGACCCAGTACTTC. This translates into CASSFFPRTGAQETQYF.

This clonotype was counted ten times or more. V gene TRBV7-9 combines with J gene TRBJ1-1; D gene unclear. Per the germline V gene, CDR1 is SEHNR and CDR2 is FQNEAQ (reference sequence). Trimming pared 5 bases from V and 0 bases from J, leaving 13 bases between. This CDR3 spans 15 amino acids. This chain's CDR3 is CASSPDGYMNTEAFF. The CDR3, as DNA: TGTGCCAGCAGCCCCGACGGGTACATGAACACTGAAGCTTTCTTT.

The rearrangement joins TRBV7-9 to TRBJ2-7; no reliable D call. Germline values: CDR1 SEHNR, CDR2 FQNEAQ (reference sequence). The CDR3 is made up of 11 amino acids. The germline V and J ends were trimmed by 6 bases and 6 bases, with 9 bases remaining between them. The CDR3 here is CASSPSREQYF. CDR3 bases: TGTGCCAGCAGTCCTTCACGCGAGCAGTACTTC.

In its sample, this clonotype was seen once. The CDR3 here is CASSPADRLKDGYTF. In DNA, the CDR3 is TGTGCCAGCAGTCCCGCCGACCGCCTAAAGGATGGCTACACCTTC. The chain joins TRBV27 to TRBJ1-2; D gene unclear. Trimming took off 5 bases at V and 6 bases at J, with 19 bases between the two ends. The CDR3 is 15 amino acids. The germline V gene encodes CDR1 MNHEY and CDR2 SMNVEV (reference sequence).

The chain is built from TRBV4-3 and TRBJ2-2; maybe TRBD1 (6 bases). The CDR3 loop spans 15 amino acids. With 3 bases removed from V and 2 bases from J, the gap between germline ends came to 10 bases. The germline CDR1 and CDR2 sequences are LGHNA and YSLEER. The CDR3 bases are TGCGCCAGCAGCCACAGGGGAGTTAACACCGGGGAGCTGTTTTTT. Residues: CASSHRGVNTGELFF.

This clonotype has ten or more counts. The rearrangement uses TRBV30 and TRBJ2-7; D not resolved. The CDR3 is made up of 12 amino acids. The V end lost 2 bases, the J end lost 3 bases, and 8 bases lay between the germline ends. CDR1 is GTSNPN and CDR2 is SVGIG in the germline V gene (reference sequence). The DNA of the CDR3 is TGTGCCTGGAGTCCTGGTAGCTACGAGCAGTACTTC. Residues: CAWSPGSYEQYF.

Only a few counts were recorded for this clonotype. This sequence joins TRBV20-1 and TRBJ1-5, with a tentative D call TRBD1 (5 bases). The germline gives CDR1 DFQATT, CDR2 SNEGSKA (reference sequence). There are 13 residues in the CDR3. The ends were cut back, 4 bases at V and 1 base at J, with 8 bases in the middle. CDR3 sequence (DNA): TGCAGTGCTAATGGGGCCAGCAATCAGCCCCAGCATTTT. Its translation is CSANGASNQPQHF.

The chain carries TRBV7-9 and TRBJ2-5; a weak D match, TRBD2 (5 bases). The V end lost 5 bases, the J end lost 5 bases, and 21 bases lay between the germline ends. CDR1 is SEHNR and CDR2 is FQNEAQ in the germline V gene (reference sequence). CDR3 length: 16 amino acids. The CDR3 spells CASSPFEGITDETQYF. In DNA, the CDR3 is TGTGCCAGCAGCCCCTTTGAGGGAATTACGGATGAGACCCAGTACTTC.

V and J are TRBV4-3 and TRBJ1-5; D not certain. Germline V gives CDR1 LGHNA, CDR2 YSLEER. The CDR3 totals 15 residues. V was pared by 0 bases and J by 7 bases, with 13 bases between. This chain's CDR3 is CASSQDMRVRQPQHF. The CDR3 region has the DNA TGCGCCAGCAGCCAAGATATGAGGGTGAGGCAGCCCCAGCATTTT.